The entry below describes one T cell receptor (beta chain). Antigen: not known. The sample belongs to a study of shared clonotypes between healthy human individuals. Notes on the study in general: Unshared clonotypes carried lower generation probabilities than those common to all four donors. Naive CD4 clonotypes were shared across several donors at about 5.3%.

The CDR3 has 14 residues. Trimming pared 3 bases from V and 7 bases from J, leaving 13 bases between. Germline CDR1 and CDR2: SGHRS and YFSETQ. Assay used: immunoSEQ multiplex PCR; TCRdb lists only in-frame clones, some missing. The sample yields fewer than 1.6 million clones, 98% seen once. Source material: naive CD4+ T cells sorted from blood. Specified subset: CD45RA+ positively selected. The chain is built from TRBV5-1 and TRBJ1-4; possible D gene TRBD1, 5 bases. The TCR was taken from a man aged 30 to 45 in good health. The CDR3 reads CASSYGHGVEKLFF. The DNA for the CDR3 is TGCGCCAGCAGCTACGGACATGGTGTTGAAAAACTGTTTTTT.